Listed here are 30 T cell receptor beta chains from one sample, sequenced in a study of cytomegalovirus exposure and HLA in healthy donors. Both 60 Vbeta primers and 13 Jbeta primers went into the PCR. Generated by immunoSEQ multiplex PCR, the TCRdb table keeps only in-frame clones and is missing some. Altogether 200,000 to 250,000 clones are present, 70% to 85% being singletons, with the ten largest covering around 0.57%. Sequencing used PBMCs. The receptors here all came from a woman between 35 and 50 years old in good health and CMV-seronegative.

With regard to this clone: One end of the junction is discordant with germline, which a read error may explain. The CDR3, as DNA: TGTGCTAGCAGCTTAGGTAGGGGGCTGGATACGCAGTATTTT. It specifies CASSLGRGLDTQYF. This chain links TRBV7-7 with TRBJ2-3; 7 bases are shared with TRBD1. The CDR3 runs to 14 residues. Germline V gene lookup returns CDR1 SSHAT and CDR2 FNYEAQ (reference sequence).

This clone was found a few times. The V call is TRBV5-6, the J call TRBJ1-6, with 8 bases that match TRBD1. V lost 3 bases to trimming and J lost 9 bases; unmatched junction nucleotides: 11. Germline CDR1 is SGHDT and CDR2 is YYEEEE. The CDR3 consists of 16 residues. This chain's CDR3 is CASSSKTGQVFSPLHF. CDR3 nucleotides: TGTGCCAGCAGCTCAAAGACGGGACAGGTCTTTTCACCCCTCCACTTT. The full variable domain, in which reference TRBV5-6 and TRBJ1-6 provide the parts outside the CDR3, is DAGVTQSPTHLIKTRGQQVTLRCSPKSGHDTVSWYQQALGQGPQFIFQYYEEEERQRGNFPDRFSGHQFPNYSSELNVNALLLGDSALYLCASSSKTGQVFSPLHFGNGTRLTVT.

This clone was observed a handful of times. The chain employs TRBV6-6 and TRBJ2-3; 8 positions agree with TRBD1. With V trimmed by 6 bases and J by 1 base, 3 bases remained unmatched. CDR1 and CDR2 from the germline V gene are MNHNY and SVGAGI (reference sequence). The CDR3 is made up of 14 amino acids. The CDR3 bases are TGTGCCAGCAGCTGGACAGGGCGCACAGATACGCAGTATTTT. It is translated as CASSWTGRTDTQYF.

The genes are TRBV19 and TRBJ1-1; D is undetermined. Germline V gene lookup returns CDR1 LNHDA and CDR2 SQIVND (reference sequence). Trimming removed 1 base from V and 4 bases from J, with 10 bases in between. The CDR3 has 14 amino acids. The CDR3 sequence is CASSIGAGSTEAFF. In nucleotides, the CDR3 is TGTGCCAGTAGTATAGGTGCGGGGAGCACTGAAGCTTTCTTT.

This clone was detected only once. This sequence joins TRBV11-3 and TRBJ2-2; TRBD1 might be the D (5 bases). Trimming removed 1 base at V and 5 bases at J, with 14 bases between. CDR3 length equals 16 residues. CDR1 is SGHNT and CDR2 is YENEEA in the germline V gene. The CDR3 loop is CASSLVLGLNTGELFF. Written as DNA, the CDR3 is TGTGCCAGCAGCTTAGTTCTGGGGCTGAATACCGGGGAGCTGTTTTTT.

This rearrangement joins TRBV28 to TRBJ1-5, with D hard to call. Germline CDR1 is MDHEN and CDR2 is SYDVKM. The V and J ends lost 5 bases and 4 bases respectively, with 12 bases between them. The CDR3 extends over 14 amino acids. The CDR3 DNA reads TGTGCCAGCAGTCAGGTCCCCCTTAATCAGCCCCAGCATTTT. Protein sequence: CASSQVPLNQPQHF. Together with reference TRBV28 and TRBJ1-5, the CDR3 gives the full variable domain: DVKVTQSSRYLVKRTGEKVFLECVQDMDHENMFWYRQDPGLGLRLIYFSYDVKMKEKGDIPEGYSVSREKKERFSLILESASTNQTSMYLCASSQVPLNQPQHFGDGTRLSIL.

The genes are TRBV7-8 and TRBJ2-7, with 9 bases fitting TRBD1. V was clipped by 1 base and J by 2 bases; unmatched bases: 3. The germline V gene encodes CDR1 SGHVS and CDR2 FQNEAQ. This CDR3 is built from 15 residues. Here the CDR3 DNA reads TGTGCCAGCAGCTTAGGGGGGACAGGGCCCTACGAGCAGTACTTC. Translated, it gives CASSLGGTGPYEQYF.

This chain joins TRBV2 and TRBJ1-6; D gene unclear. V was shortened by 6 bases and J by 7 bases, with 7 bases between the two germline ends. Germline V gene sequence: CDR1 SNHLY, CDR2 FYNNEI. The CDR3 extends over 12 amino acids. The CDR3 here is CASSPSNSPLHF. The CDR3 DNA sequence: TGTGCCAGCAGCCCCTCGAATTCACCCCTCCACTTT.

The chain is built from TRBV7-9 and TRBJ1-2, with 7 bases matching TRBD1. The V and J ends lost 6 bases and 3 bases, in that order; junction bases with no gene match: 7. Germline-derived CDR1 and CDR2 are SEHNR and FQNEAQ (reference sequence). The CDR3 covers 14 residues. This chain's CDR3 is CASSSQGIHYGYTF. The CDR3 region has the DNA TGTGCCAGCAGTTCACAGGGGATTCACTATGGCTACACCTTC.

The rearrangement joins TRBV7-2 to TRBJ1-5; tentatively, D is TRBD1 (6 bases). Germline values: CDR1 SGHTA, CDR2 FQGNSA. The CDR3 sequence is 14 residues long. V was cut by 2 bases and J by 3 bases, with 8 bases left in between. The CDR3 loop reads CASSLQGPNQPQHF. The CDR3 coding sequence is TGTGCCAGCAGCTTACAGGGGCCCAATCAGCCCCAGCATTTT.

The chain couples TRBV7-2 to TRBJ1-1; 7 bases are a match to TRBD1. Per the germline V gene, CDR1 is SGHTA and CDR2 is FQGNSA. With V trimmed by 5 bases and J by 0 bases, 6 bases remained unmatched. The CDR3 has 15 residues. CDR3 residues: CASSRSGQVNTEAFF. The DNA for the CDR3 is TGTGCCAGCAGCAGATCTGGACAGGTGAACACTGAAGCTTTCTTT.

J is TRBJ1-6 and V is TRBV19, with D perhaps TRBD1 (6 bases). Deletions cut 0 bases from V and 7 bases from J, with 10 bases between. The CDR3 loop spans 15 amino acids. Germline CDR1 is LNHDA and CDR2 is SQIVND (reference sequence). DNA for the CDR3: TGTGCCAGTAGTATAGATTCAGGGGCGAATTCACCCCTCCACTTT. Its protein product is CASSIDSGANSPLHF. The full variable domain, in which reference TRBV19 and TRBJ1-6 provide the parts outside the CDR3, is DGGITQSPKYLFRKEGQNVTLSCEQNLNHDAMYWYRQDPGQGLRLIYYSQIVNDFQKGDIAEGYSVSREKKESFPLTVTSAQKNPTAFYLCASSIDSGANSPLHFGNGTRLTVT.

CDR3 coding DNA: TGTGCCAGCAGCGCAAAGCTAGCGGGGCCCGCAGATACGCAGTATTTT. This translates into CASSAKLAGPADTQYF. This chain uses TRBV5-6 with TRBJ2-3; 9 bases are a match to TRBD2. Germline loops: CDR1 SGHDT, CDR2 YYEEEE. The CDR3 is 16 amino acids. V trimming: 4 bases; J trimming: 4 bases; junction bases outside the gene matches: 10.

This chain links TRBV27 with TRBJ2-7; a possible D gene is TRBD1 (6 bases). V was trimmed by 7 bases and J by 13 bases, leaving 20 bases between them. There are 12 residues in the CDR3. Germline V gives CDR1 MNHEY, CDR2 SMNVEV (reference sequence). DNA for the CDR3: TGTGCCAGCACCACGACAGGATTTCCCTGTTACTTC. Protein: CASTTTGFPCYF.

J is TRBJ2-5 and V is TRBV28, with 7 bases matching TRBD1. Looked up from germline, CDR1 is MDHEN and CDR2 is SYDVKM. CDR3 size: 15 residues. With 6 bases clipped from V and 1 base from J, the junction kept 8 bases outside the gene matches. The DNA of the CDR3 is TGTGCCAGCAGCTCATATGGACAGGCCCAAGAGACCCAGTACTTC. Amino acid sequence: CASSSYGQAQETQYF.

Note on this clone: The sample has other DNA sequences that encode this CDR3 too. J is TRBJ1-1 and V is TRBV5-1; D is unresolved. There are 13 residues in the CDR3. Deletions cut 0 bases from V and 0 bases from J, with 3 bases between. CDR1 SGHRS and CDR2 YFSETQ come from the germline V gene. The CDR3 nucleotides read TGCGCCAGCAGCTTGGTCTTGAACACTGAAGCTTTCTTT. It specifies CASSLVLNTEAFF.

The chain recombines TRBV5-4 with TRBJ1-1; tentative D call: TRBD1 (5 bases). CDR1 is SGHNT, CDR2 YYREEE, per germline (reference sequence). The CDR3 sequence is 15 residues long. V was trimmed by 3 bases and J by 2 bases, leaving 14 bases between them. CDR3 sequence: CASSSDRVFNTEAFF. CDR3 nucleotides: TGTGCCAGCAGCTCAGACAGAGTCTTTAACACTGAAGCTTTCTTT.

The rearrangement joins TRBV6-1 to TRBJ1-1; D is unresolved. This CDR3 has 14 residues. The ends were cut back, 2 bases at V and 0 bases at J, with 7 bases in the middle. Germline loops: CDR1 MNHNS, CDR2 SASEGT. The CDR3 DNA reads TGTGCCAGCAGTGAAAGCACGGTGAACACTGAAGCTTTCTTT. Its translation is CASSESTVNTEAFF.

This chain joins TRBV6-5 and TRBJ1-6, with D possibly matching TRBD1 (6 bases). Trimming left V 6 bases short and J 7 bases short, with 13 bases between. In germline, CDR1 is MNHEY, CDR2 SVGAGI. The CDR3 runs to 14 residues. DNA for the CDR3: TGTGCCAGCAGCCAACAAAGGGGGAATTCACCCCTCCACTTT. Protein product: CASSQQRGNSPLHF.

The chain links TRBV5-4 to TRBJ2-7; weak D call: TRBD1 (6 bases). The CDR3 sequence is 15 residues long. The germline gives CDR1 SGHNT, CDR2 YYREEE (reference sequence). Trimming removed 4 bases at V and 5 bases at J, with 19 bases between. The CDR3 nucleotides read TGTGCCAGCAGCCAGAACACAGGGAGTTTAGACGAGCAGTACTTC. The encoded protein is CASSQNTGSLDEQYF. Together with reference TRBV5-4 and TRBJ2-7, the CDR3 gives the full variable domain: ETGVTQSPTHLIKTRGQQVTLRCSSQSGHNTVSWYQQALGQGPQFIFQYYREEENGRGNFPPRFSGLQFPNYSSELNVNALELDDSALYLCASSQNTGSLDEQYFGPGTRLTVT.

CDR3 sequence (DNA): TGCAGCGTTGAAGACAAACGGGGTTACAATGAGCAGTTCTTC. Translation gives CSVEDKRGYNEQFF. This rearrangement joins TRBV29-1 to TRBJ2-1, with a possible D match to TRBD2 (5 bases). Deletions cut 0 bases from V and 4 bases from J, with 10 bases between. The germline V gene has CDR1 SQVTM and CDR2 ANQGSEA. The length of the CDR3 is 14 residues.

This clone was recorded once. J is TRBJ2-2 and V is TRBV29-1; D may be TRBD2 (6 bases). The CDR3 spans 13 residues. Germline assignment: CDR1 SQVTM and CDR2 ANQGSEA. The V end was cut by 7 bases, the J end by 5 bases, with 14 bases between. The CDR3 sequence is CSAEVGRTGELFF. In DNA form, the CDR3 reads TGCAGCGCCGAGGTGGGGAGGACCGGGGAGCTGTTTTTT.

This chain links TRBV5-4 with TRBJ1-2; D not certain. The CDR3 is made up of 14 amino acids. Trimming cost V 0 bases and J 8 bases, with 14 bases left between them. CDR1 and CDR2 (germline): SGHNT, YYREEE (reference sequence). Here the CDR3 reads CASSLGRRTDGYTF. The CDR3 nucleotides read TGTGCCAGCAGCTTGGGCAGAAGAACAGACGGCTACACCTTC.

The chain carries TRBV19 and TRBJ2-1; 9 nucleotides match TRBD1. The V segment lost 5 bases and the J segment 6 bases; nucleotides outside the gene matches: 11. The CDR3 is made up of 16 amino acids. Looked up from germline, CDR1 is LNHDA and CDR2 is SQIVND (reference sequence). The chain's CDR3 is CASSVPGTGFSNEQFF. The CDR3 nucleotides read TGTGCCAGTAGTGTCCCGGGGACAGGGTTTAGCAATGAGCAGTTCTTC.

The rearrangement links TRBV9 to TRBJ1-3; the D is unclear. Germline lookup yields CDR1 SGDLS and CDR2 YYNGEE. The CDR3 has 15 residues. Trimming took 3 bases from V and 0 from J, leaving 10 bases between them. CDR3 bases: TGTGCCAGCAGCGCTAATTCAAACTCTGGAAACACCATATATTTT. Amino acid sequence: CASSANSNSGNTIYF.

J is TRBJ2-3 and V is TRBV2; D possibly corresponds to TRBD2 (7 bases). Trimming cost V 8 bases and J 3 bases, with 12 bases left between them. This CDR3 comprises 13 residues. CDR1 is SNHLY, CDR2 FYNNEI, per germline. The CDR3 bases are TGTGCCAGCGTTCGGGGGGCAACAGATACGCAGTATTTT. Residues: CASVRGATDTQYF. The full variable domain, its missing parts supplied by reference TRBV2 and TRBJ2-3, is EPEVTQTPSHQVTQMGQEVILRCVPISNHLYFYWYRQILGQKVEFLVSFYNNEISEKSEIFDDQFSVERPDGSNFTLKIRSTKLEDSAMYFCASVRGATDTQYFGPGTRLTVL.

This chain connects TRBV2 to TRBJ2-7; 10 bases are shared with TRBD1. After removal of 7 bases from V and 4 bases from J, the junction contained 10 bases not matched to a gene. Germline CDR1 and CDR2: SNHLY and FYNNEI. The length of the CDR3 is 15 residues. The CDR3 nucleotides read TGTGCCAGCAAGAGGGTGGGGACAGGGGAGTACGAGCAGTACTTC. It encodes CASKRVGTGEYEQYF.

The chain combines TRBV2 with TRBJ2-5, with 9 bases fitting TRBD2. V was clipped by 1 base and J by 3 bases; unmatched bases: 3. The CDR3 is made up of 15 amino acids. The germline V gene has CDR1 SNHLY and CDR2 FYNNEI. In DNA form, the CDR3 reads TGTGCCAGCAGTGAAGAGGGCGGGGGGGAAGAGACCCAGTACTTC. Its protein product is CASSEEGGGEETQYF. The complete variable domain, with remaining parts taken from reference TRBV2 and TRBJ2-5, reads EPEVTQTPSHQVTQMGQEVILRCVPISNHLYFYWYRQILGQKVEFLVSFYNNEISEKSEIFDDQFSVERPDGSNFTLKIRSTKLEDSAMYFCASSEEGGGEETQYFGPGTRLLVL.

The chain is built from TRBV7-9 and TRBJ1-4, with D perhaps matching TRBD1 (5 bases). The CDR3 runs 14 residues. Germline values: CDR1 SEHNR, CDR2 FQNEAQ (reference sequence). Trimming shortened V by 1 base and J by 7 bases, and 10 bases separated the two germline ends. CDR3: CASSLGRAPEKLFF. The CDR3 DNA follows: TGTGCCAGCAGCTTAGGCAGGGCCCCTGAAAAACTGTTTTTT.

This chain's CDR3 is CASSPSGGTNEKLFF. CDR3 DNA: TGTGCCAGCAGTCCCTCGGGGGGGACTAATGAAAAACTGTTTTTT. The chain couples TRBV27 to TRBJ1-4; D might be TRBD1 (5 bases). This CDR3 contains 15 residues. Per the germline V gene, CDR1 is MNHEY and CDR2 is SMNVEV (reference sequence). V lost 5 bases, J lost 2 bases, and 12 bases lay in between.